This T cell receptor (beta chain) was profiled in a study of T cell clonality in common variable immunodeficiency. The study's findings and limits: In common variable immunodeficiency, TCR beta chains reportedly carried fewer deletions and N-nucleotide insertions.

V was clipped by 1 base and J by 4 bases, with 4 bases between them. The V gene's germline CDR1 is DFQATT and CDR2 SNEGSKA (reference sequence). The CDR3 is 11 amino acids. This clone appeared many times. Its antigen is undetermined. Read coverage stops 3 residues before the CDR3 terminus; the germline J gene supplies the remainder. The sample contains more than one DNA sequence encoding this CDR3. The protocol was immunoSEQ multiplex PCR, while the TCRdb copy is restricted to in-frame clones and leaves out a portion. Listed for the sample are roughly 60,000 clones, none seen a single time. The V and J genes are TRBV20-1 and TRBJ1-1, with unresolved D. This TCR came from a person between 18 and 75 years old in good health. Material for sequencing was peripheral blood mononuclear cells. CDR3 DNA (partial): TGCAGTGCTAGAGTAATCACTGAA. Protein: CSARVITE. The entire CDR3 is CSARVITEAFF.